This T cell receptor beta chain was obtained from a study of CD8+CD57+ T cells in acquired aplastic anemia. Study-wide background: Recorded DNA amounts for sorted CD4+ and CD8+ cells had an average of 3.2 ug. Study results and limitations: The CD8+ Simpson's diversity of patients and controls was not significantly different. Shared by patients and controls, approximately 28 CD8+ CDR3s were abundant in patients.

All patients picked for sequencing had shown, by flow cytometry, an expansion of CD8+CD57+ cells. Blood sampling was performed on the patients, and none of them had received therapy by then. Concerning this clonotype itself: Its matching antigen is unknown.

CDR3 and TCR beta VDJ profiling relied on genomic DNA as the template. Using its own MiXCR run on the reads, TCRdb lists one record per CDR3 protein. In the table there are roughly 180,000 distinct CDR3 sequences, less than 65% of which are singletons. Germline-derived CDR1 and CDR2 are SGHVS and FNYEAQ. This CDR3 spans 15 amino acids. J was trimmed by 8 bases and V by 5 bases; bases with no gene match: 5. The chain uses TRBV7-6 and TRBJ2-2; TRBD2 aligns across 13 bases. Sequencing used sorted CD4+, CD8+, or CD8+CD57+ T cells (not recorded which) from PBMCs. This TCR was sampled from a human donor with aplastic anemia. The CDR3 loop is CASSPGLAGPGELFF. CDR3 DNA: TGTGCCAGCAGCCCGGGACTAGCGGGGCCTGGGGAGCTGTTTTTT.